This T cell receptor (beta chain) was captured in a study of blood T cells in healthy people across ages. Study conclusions and caveats: With age, beta diversity per million T cells declined roughly linearly, significantly by approximately 41.

Each donor gave around 9.3 milliliters of peripheral blood. Samples each yielded at least 5.5 micrograms of total RNA. This clonotype has just a few counts. The antigen is undetermined. This CDR3 comprises 14 residues. CDR1 is LGHDT and CDR2 is YNNKEL in the germline V gene (reference sequence). V lost 5 bases and J lost 4, with 13 bases in between. Primed by a sample-barcoded 5' primer and a J-beta primer mix, a second PCR proceeded for 7 to 11 cycles. Per-sample output comprised a minimum of 3 million paired-end reads containing CDR3. TCRdb reprocessed the 5' RACE reads via MiXCR and lists one record per CDR3 protein. The table records 1.5 million to 2 million distinct CDR3 sequences, roughly 27% of them present only once.

Source material: blood. The rearrangement joins TRBV3-1 to TRBJ2-3; D call uncertain. The source is a woman between 25 and 40 years old in good health. CDR3: CASSVSGNPDTQYF. For the CDR3, the DNA is TGTGCCAGCAGCGTTTCAGGTAACCCAGATACGCAGTATTTT.